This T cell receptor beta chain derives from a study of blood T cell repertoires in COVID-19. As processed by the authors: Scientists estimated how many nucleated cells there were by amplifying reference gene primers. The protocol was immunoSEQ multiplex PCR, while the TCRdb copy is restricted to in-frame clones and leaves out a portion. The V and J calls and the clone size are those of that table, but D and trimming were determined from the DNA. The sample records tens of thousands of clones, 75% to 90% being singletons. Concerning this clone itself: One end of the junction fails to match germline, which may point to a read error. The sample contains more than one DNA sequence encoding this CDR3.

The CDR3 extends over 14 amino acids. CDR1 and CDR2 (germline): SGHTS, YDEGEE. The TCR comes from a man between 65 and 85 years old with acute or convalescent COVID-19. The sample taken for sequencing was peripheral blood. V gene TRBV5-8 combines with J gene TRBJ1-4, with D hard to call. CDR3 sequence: CASSGGRINEKLFF. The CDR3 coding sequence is TGTGCCAGCAGCGGAGGCAGGATTAATGAAAAACTATTTTTT.